Presented here are 10 T cell receptor beta chains from one specimen sequenced in a study of identical twins. One entry per CDR3 protein, called by TCRdb with MiXCR from the 5' RACE reads. The repertoire has hundreds of thousands of distinct CDR3 sequences, 21% of them found once; the top ten carry roughly 4%. These data also formed part of another study, on T cells expressing NK-cell markers.

The specimen sequenced was PBMCs. Source of these receptors: a woman between 18 and 29 years old in good health.

This clonotype was recorded a few times. This rearrangement joins TRBV9 to TRBJ2-2, with TRBD1 matching 8 bases. The CDR3 is 16 amino acids. Trimming removed 3 bases from V and 5 bases from J; junction bases left unmatched: 9. Germline V gene data show CDR1 as SGDLS and CDR2 as YYNGEE. This CDR3 reads CASSALGQGRTGELFF. The CDR3 region has the DNA TGTGCCAGCAGCGCGCTCGGACAGGGTCGGACCGGGGAGCTGTTTTTT.

This clonotype was detected a few times. CDR3 bases: TGTGCCAGCAGCGGACAGGGTCGGACCTACAATGAGCAGTTCTTC. This encodes CASSGQGRTYNEQFF. The chain is built from TRBV7-9 and TRBJ2-1; 8 bases map to TRBD1. From germline, CDR1 is SEHNR and CDR2 FQNEAQ (reference sequence). V was pared by 5 bases and J by 2 bases, with 5 bases of the junction left unmatched. The CDR3 consists of 15 residues.

The chain combines TRBV30 with TRBJ2-1; D remains unclear. CDR3 length: 13 amino acids. Germline V gene data show CDR1 as GTSNPN and CDR2 as SVGIG (reference sequence). V was clipped by 4 bases and J by 2 bases, with 9 bases between them. The CDR3: CAWKYSAYNEQFF. The CDR3, as DNA: TGTGCCTGGAAATATTCCGCCTACAATGAGCAGTTCTTC.

The V call is TRBV4-3, the J call TRBJ2-3, with a possible D match to TRBD2 (6 bases). The germline gives CDR1 LGHNA, CDR2 YSLEER. The ends were cut back, 0 bases at V and 4 bases at J, with 14 bases in the middle. The length of the CDR3 is 16 residues. CDR3 amino acids: CASSQDGGAAADTQYF. DNA of the CDR3: TGCGCCAGCAGCCAAGATGGAGGGGCAGCCGCAGATACGCAGTATTTT.

The gene calls are TRBV20-1 and TRBJ1-1, with unresolved D. Trimming left V 1 base short and J 5 bases short, with 11 bases between. This CDR3 region has 13 residues. CDR1 is DFQATT and CDR2 is SNEGSKA in the germline V gene (reference sequence). CDR3 DNA sequence: TGCAGTGCTAGAGCGGGATCTGGGACTGAAGCTTTCTTT. Translating it yields CSARAGSGTEAFF.

CDR3 residues: CASSLSSVYEQYF. The CDR3 region has the DNA TGTGCCAGCAGTCTGTCGAGCGTGTACGAGCAGTACTTC. The chain couples TRBV2 to TRBJ2-7; D gene unclear. Germline lookup yields CDR1 SNHLY and CDR2 FYNNEI. Trimming shortened V by 5 bases and J by 4 bases, and 12 bases separated the two germline ends. The length of the CDR3 is 13 residues.

In this sample, this clonotype turned up a few times. This chain joins TRBV3-1 and TRBJ1-2; possibly TRBD1 for D (5 bases). The V gene lost 1 base and the J gene lost 6 bases, with 15 bases spanning the gap. CDR3 length equals 15 residues. Looked up from germline, CDR1 is LGHDT and CDR2 is YNNKEL (reference sequence). The CDR3 DNA sequence: TGTGCCAGCAGCCAAGGTTCTGGCAGGGTTCATGGCTACACCTTC. It translates to CASSQGSGRVHGYTF. Full variable domain (outside the CDR3, taken from reference TRBV3-1 and TRBJ1-2): DTAVSQTPKYLVTQMGNDKSIKCEQNLGHDTMYWYKQDSKKFLKIMFSYNNKELIINETVPNRFSPKSPDKAHLNLHINSLELGDSAVYFCASSQGSGRVHGYTFGSGTRLTVV.

There are a few counts of this clonotype. This rearrangement joins TRBV30 to TRBJ2-1; 7 positions agree with TRBD2. The CDR3 sequence is 12 residues long. Per the germline V gene, CDR1 is GTSNPN and CDR2 is SVGIG (reference sequence). V lost 8 bases to trimming and J lost 4 bases; unmatched junction nucleotides: 5. CDR3 sequence (DNA): TGTGCCGCTAGCGGCAATTACAATGAGCAGTTCTTC. This translates into CAASGNYNEQFF.

This clonotype was counted many times. V usage is TRBV6-5 and J usage is TRBJ2-7; 9 nucleotides agree with TRBD2. The CDR3 is made up of 16 amino acids. Germline V lookup: CDR1 MNHEY, CDR2 SVGAGI. The V and J ends lost 0 bases and 0 bases, in that order; junction bases with no gene match: 3. The CDR3 loop reads CASSYSGGRASYEQYF. DNA for the CDR3: TGTGCCAGCAGTTACTCGGGCGGGAGGGCCTCCTACGAGCAGTACTTC.

The rearrangement joins TRBV2 to TRBJ2-1; D is tentatively TRBD1 or TRBD2 (6 bases each). From germline, CDR1 is SNHLY and CDR2 FYNNEI. CDR3 size: 14 residues. Between the trimmed V and J ends, which lost 4 bases and 9 bases, there was a span of 16 bases. CDR3 coding DNA: TGTGCCAGCAGTGGAAGGGGGGTTAGCGGTGAGCAGTTCTTC. Translated: CASSGRGVSGEQFF. The variable domain in full, completed from reference TRBV2 and TRBJ2-1, reads EPEVTQTPSHQVTQMGQEVILRCVPISNHLYFYWYRQILGQKVEFLVSFYNNEISEKSEIFDDQFSVERPDGSNFTLKIRSTKLEDSAMYFCASSGRGVSGEQFFGPGTRLTVL.